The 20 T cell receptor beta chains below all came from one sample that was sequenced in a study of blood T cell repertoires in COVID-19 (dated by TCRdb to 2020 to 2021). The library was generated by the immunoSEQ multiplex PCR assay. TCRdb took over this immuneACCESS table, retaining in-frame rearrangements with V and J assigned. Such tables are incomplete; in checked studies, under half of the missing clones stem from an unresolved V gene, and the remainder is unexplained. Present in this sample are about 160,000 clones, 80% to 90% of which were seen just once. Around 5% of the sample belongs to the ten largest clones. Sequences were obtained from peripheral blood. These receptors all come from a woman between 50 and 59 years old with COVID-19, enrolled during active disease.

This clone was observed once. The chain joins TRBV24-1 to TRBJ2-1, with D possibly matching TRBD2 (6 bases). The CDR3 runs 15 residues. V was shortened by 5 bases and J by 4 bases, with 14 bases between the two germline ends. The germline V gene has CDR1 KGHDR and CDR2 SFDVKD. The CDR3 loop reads CATSGEAGSYNEQFF. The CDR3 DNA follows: TGTGCCACCAGTGGCGAGGCGGGGAGTTACAATGAGCAGTTCTTC.

DNA of the CDR3: TGTGCCAGCAGCCAGGAGGGAAACACCATATATTTT. Translated, it gives CASSQEGNTIYF. This rearrangement joins TRBV3-1 (or the pseudogene TRBV3-2) to TRBJ1-3; D not certain. The V gene lost 3 bases and the J gene lost 4 bases, with 4 bases spanning the gap. Germline V gives CDR1 LGHDT, CDR2 YNNKEL (reference sequence). This CDR3 has 12 amino acids.

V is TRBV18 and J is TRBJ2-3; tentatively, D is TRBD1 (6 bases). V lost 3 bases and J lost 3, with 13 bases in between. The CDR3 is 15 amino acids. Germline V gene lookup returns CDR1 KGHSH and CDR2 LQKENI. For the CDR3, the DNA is TGTGCCAGCTCACCTAATCCGGACAGAACAGATACGCAGTATTTT. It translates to CASSPNPDRTDTQYF.

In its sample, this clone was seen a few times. The CDR3 reads CASSQGTAFQPQHF. The CDR3 nucleotides are TGCGCCAGCAGCCAAGGGACAGCTTTTCAGCCCCAGCATTTT. This chain uses TRBV4-1 with TRBJ1-5; possible D gene TRBD1, 6 bases. V dropped 1 base and J dropped 6 bases, with 10 bases sitting between them. Looked up from germline, CDR1 is MGHRA and CDR2 is YSYEKL. The CDR3 spans 14 residues.

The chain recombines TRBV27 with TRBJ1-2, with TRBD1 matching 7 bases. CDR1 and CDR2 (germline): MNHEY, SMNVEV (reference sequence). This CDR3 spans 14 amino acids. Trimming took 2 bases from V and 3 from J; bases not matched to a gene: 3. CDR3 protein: CASSLLGGDYGYTF. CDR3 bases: TGTGCCAGCAGTTTACTAGGGGGCGACTATGGCTACACCTTC.

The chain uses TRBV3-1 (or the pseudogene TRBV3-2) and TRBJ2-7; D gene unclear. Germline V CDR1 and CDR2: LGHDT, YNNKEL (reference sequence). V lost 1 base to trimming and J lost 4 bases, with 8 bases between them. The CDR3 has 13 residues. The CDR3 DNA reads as TGTGCCAGCAGCCAAGGTGGAGAATACGAGCAGTACTTC. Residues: CASSQGGEYEQYF.

This chain's CDR3 is CASSPRGIGTYEQYF. CDR3 sequence (DNA): TGTGCCAGCAGCCCTCGGGGGATTGGGACCTACGAGCAGTACTTC. This chain uses TRBV9 with TRBJ2-7; tentatively, D is TRBD2 (6 bases). The CDR3 extends over 15 amino acids. V lost 4 bases to trimming and J lost 2 bases, with 16 bases between them. CDR1 SGDLS and CDR2 YYNGEE come from the germline V gene.

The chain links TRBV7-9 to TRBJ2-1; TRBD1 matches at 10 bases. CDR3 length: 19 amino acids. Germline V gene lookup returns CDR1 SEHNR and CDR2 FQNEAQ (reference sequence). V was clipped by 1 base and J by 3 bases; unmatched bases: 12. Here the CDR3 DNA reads TGTGCCAGCAGCTTAGTTTGGTTTCCAGGACAGGGGGACTACAATGAGCAGTTCTTC. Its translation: CASSLVWFPGQGDYNEQFF.

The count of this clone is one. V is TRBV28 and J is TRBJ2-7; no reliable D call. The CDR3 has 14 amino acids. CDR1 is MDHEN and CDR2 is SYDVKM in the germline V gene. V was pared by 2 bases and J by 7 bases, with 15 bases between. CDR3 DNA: TGTGCCAGCAGTTTAACTACCTCCACGGGTGAGCAGTACTTC. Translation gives CASSLTTSTGEQYF.

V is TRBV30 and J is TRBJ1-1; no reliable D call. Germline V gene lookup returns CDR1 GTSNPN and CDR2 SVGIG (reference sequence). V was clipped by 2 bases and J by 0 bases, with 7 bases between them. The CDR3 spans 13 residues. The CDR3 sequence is CAWSRGLNTEAFF. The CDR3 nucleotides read TGTGCCTGGAGTCGCGGCTTGAACACTGAAGCTTTCTTT.

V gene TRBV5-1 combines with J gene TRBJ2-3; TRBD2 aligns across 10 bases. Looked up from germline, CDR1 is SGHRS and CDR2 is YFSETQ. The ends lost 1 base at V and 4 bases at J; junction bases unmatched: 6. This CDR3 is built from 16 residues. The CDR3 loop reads CASSLSASGGADTQYF. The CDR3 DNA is TGCGCCAGCAGCTTGTCCGCTAGCGGGGGCGCAGATACGCAGTATTTT.

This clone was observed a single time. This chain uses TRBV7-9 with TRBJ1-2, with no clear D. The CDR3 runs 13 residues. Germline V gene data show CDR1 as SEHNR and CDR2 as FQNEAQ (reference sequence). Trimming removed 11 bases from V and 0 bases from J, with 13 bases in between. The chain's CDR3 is CAGGGSSNYGYTF. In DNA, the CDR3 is TGTGCCGGAGGCGGTTCCTCTAACTATGGCTACACCTTC.

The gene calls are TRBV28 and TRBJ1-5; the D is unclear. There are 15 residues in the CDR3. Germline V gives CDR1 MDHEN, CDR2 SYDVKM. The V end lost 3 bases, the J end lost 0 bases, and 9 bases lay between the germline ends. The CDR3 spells CASSFSPNSNQPQHF. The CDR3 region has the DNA TGTGCCAGCAGTTTCAGTCCAAATAGCAATCAGCCCCAGCATTTT.

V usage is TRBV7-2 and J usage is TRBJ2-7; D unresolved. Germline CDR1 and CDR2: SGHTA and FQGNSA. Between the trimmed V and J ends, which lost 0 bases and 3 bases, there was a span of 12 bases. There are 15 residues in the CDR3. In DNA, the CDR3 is TGTGCCAGCAGCTTAGCGCTAAGTCCATTCTACGAGCAGTACTTC. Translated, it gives CASSLALSPFYEQYF.

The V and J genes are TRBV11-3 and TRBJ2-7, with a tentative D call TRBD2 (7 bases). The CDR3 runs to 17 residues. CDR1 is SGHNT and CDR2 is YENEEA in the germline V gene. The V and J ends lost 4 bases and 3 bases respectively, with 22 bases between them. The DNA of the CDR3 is TGTGCCAGCAGCTCCCTGAACGGGGGGCGAACTCGCTACGAGCAGTACTTC. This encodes CASSSLNGGRTRYEQYF.

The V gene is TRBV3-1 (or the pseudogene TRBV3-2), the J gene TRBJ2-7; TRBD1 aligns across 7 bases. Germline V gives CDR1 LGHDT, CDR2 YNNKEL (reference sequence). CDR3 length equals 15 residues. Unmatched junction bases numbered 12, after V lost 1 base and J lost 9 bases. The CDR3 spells CASSQAGQTLGGQYF. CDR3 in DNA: TGTGCCAGCAGCCAAGCGGGACAGACGCTTGGCGGGCAGTACTTC.

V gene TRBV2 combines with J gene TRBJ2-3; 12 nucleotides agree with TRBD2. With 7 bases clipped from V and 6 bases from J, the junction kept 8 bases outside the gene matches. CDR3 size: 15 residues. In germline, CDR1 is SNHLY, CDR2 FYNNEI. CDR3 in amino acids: CASNLLAGGRDTQYF. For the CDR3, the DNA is TGTGCCAGCAATCTACTAGCGGGGGGACGTGATACGCAGTATTTT.

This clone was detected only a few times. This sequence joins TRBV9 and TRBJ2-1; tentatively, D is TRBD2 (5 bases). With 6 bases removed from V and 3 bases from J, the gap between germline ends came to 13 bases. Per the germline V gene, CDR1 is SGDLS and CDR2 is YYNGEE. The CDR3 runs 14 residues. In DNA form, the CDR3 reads TGTGCCAGCACCGGTATGGACTTCTACAATGAGCAGTTCTTC. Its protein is CASTGMDFYNEQFF.

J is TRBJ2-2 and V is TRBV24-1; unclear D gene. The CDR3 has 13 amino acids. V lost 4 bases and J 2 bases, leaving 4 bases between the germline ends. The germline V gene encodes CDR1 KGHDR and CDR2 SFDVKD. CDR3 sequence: CATSDKNTGELFF. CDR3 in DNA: TGTGCCACCAGTGACAAAAACACCGGGGAGCTGTTTTTT.

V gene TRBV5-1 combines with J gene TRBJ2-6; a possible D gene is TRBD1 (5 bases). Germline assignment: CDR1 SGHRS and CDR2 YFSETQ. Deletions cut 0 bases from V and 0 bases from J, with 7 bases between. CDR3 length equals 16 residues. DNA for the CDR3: TGCGCCAGCAGCTTGGGACAGACCTCTGGGGCCAACGTCCTGACTTTC. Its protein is CASSLGQTSGANVLTF.